These 5 T cell receptor beta chains originate from one sample sequenced in a study of T cells in Graves' hyperthyroidism and ophthalmopathy. There were TCR beta CDR3 regions amplified from RNA transcripts. Initially, a first-round RT-PCR of the TCR CDR3 employed the HTBI primer set. TCRdb called the multiplex PCR reads again in MiXCR, with one record for every CDR3 protein. The repertoire includes about 550,000 distinct CDR3 sequences, roughly 20% of them detected once, and approximately 25% sits in the top ten. Sequencing was done on a sample of blood. These receptors were obtained from a man between 18 and 35 years old with Graves' hyperthyroidism.

This clonotype was recorded many times. V and J are TRBV7-9 and TRBJ2-7; 8 nucleotides align to TRBD1. CDR1 and CDR2 (germline): SEHNR, FQNEAQ (reference sequence). The CDR3 is 15 residues long. Losses at the gene ends were 5 bases for V and 3 bases for J; bases not matched to a gene: 9. The CDR3 region is CASSLGQGVVYEQYF. DNA for the CDR3: TGTGCCAGCAGCCTCGGACAGGGTGTCGTCTACGAGCAGTACTTC.

At least ten counts were recorded for this clonotype. The chain joins TRBV5-1 to TRBJ2-7; a weak D match, TRBD2 (7 bases). Germline V CDR1 and CDR2: SGHRS, YFSETQ. Trimming took 4 bases from V and 1 from J, leaving 18 bases between them. CDR3 length: 16 amino acids. CDR3 sequence: CASSPSGRGRSYEQYF. The CDR3 coding sequence is TGCGCCAGCAGCCCGTCAGGGCGGGGGCGTTCCTACGAGCAGTACTTC.

This chain uses TRBV10-3 with TRBJ2-4; 8 nucleotides agree with TRBD2. Germline V lookup: CDR1 ENHRY, CDR2 SYGVKD. Trimming cost V 2 bases and J 3 bases; bases outside gene matches: 6. This CDR3 is built from 16 residues. As DNA, the CDR3 is TGTGCCATCAGTGAGGGCGGGGGGCAGGTCAAAAACATTCAGTACTTC. It yields the protein CAISEGGGQVKNIQYF.

This clonotype was counted at least ten times. The chain joins TRBV6-1 to TRBJ1-1; D is possibly TRBD1 (5 bases). Germline V lookup: CDR1 MNHNS, CDR2 SASEGT. Trimming shortened V by 7 bases and J by 4 bases, and 19 bases separated the two germline ends. The CDR3 has 15 amino acids. CDR3: CASTPRKGLRTEAFF. CDR3 bases: TGTGCCAGCACCCCCCGGAAGGGGCTTCGCACTGAAGCTTTCTTT.

This chain links TRBV5-1 with TRBJ2-5; weak D call: TRBD2 (5 bases). The CDR3 is 13 residues long. The germline gives CDR1 SGHRS, CDR2 YFSETQ. Trimming took off 2 bases at V and 3 bases at J, with 8 bases between the two ends. CDR3 DNA sequence: TGCGCCAGCAGCTTTAAGGGAGAAGAGACCCAGTACTTC. Translating gives CASSFKGEETQYF.